The rows below give T cell receptor beta chains drawn from one sample of a study of T cells in Graves' hyperthyroidism and ophthalmopathy. MiXCR, run by TCRdb on the multiplex PCR reads, gives a single entry per CDR3 protein. The profile shows roughly 600,000 distinct CDR3 sequences, about 14% of them singletons. The sequenced sample consisted of blood. The origin of the receptors is a woman aged 45-59 years with Graves' ophthalmopathy. The CDR3 runs from the conserved cysteine through the conserved F or W. D genes are given only for firm matches. Some rows mark clone size as missing; the rest say once, few, many or name a class of expanded clone.

J,V,D,size,CDR3,DNA
TRBJ2-3,TRBV20-1,TRBD2,many,CSARALLAGDTDTQYF,TGCAGTGCTAGAGCCCTACTAGCGGGAGACACAGATACGCAGTATTTT
TRBJ1-4,TRBV5-1,TRBD1,NA,CASSAEVPGQGAEKLFF,TGCGCCAGCAGCGCAGAGGTCCCGGGACAGGGGGCCGAAAAACTGTTTTTT
TRBJ1-2,TRBV28,NA,NA,CASSLRGAGTF,TGTGCCAGCAGTTTAAGGGGAGCTGGGACCTTC
TRBJ1-1,TRBV2,NA,many,CASRGGAGVNTEAFF,TGTGCCAGCAGGGGAGGGGCAGGGGTGAACACTGAAGCTTTCTTT
TRBJ2-1,TRBV14,NA,many,CASSLRETYNEQFF,TGTGCCAGCAGCCTTCGGGAGACCTACAATGAGCAGTTCTTC
TRBJ2-1,TRBV29-1,NA,many,CSAPSNRELDEQFF,TGCAGCGCCCCTTCCAACAGGGAACTTGATGAGCAGTTCTTC
TRBJ1-4,TRBV2,NA,NA,CASSERRGTATNEKLFF,TGTGCCAGCAGTGAGAGGCGGGGGACCGCAACTAATGAAAAACTGTTTTTT
TRBJ1-2,TRBV9,NA,few,CASSVGVTGSNYGYTF,TGTGCCAGCAGCGTAGGGGTAACAGGGAGTAACTATGGCTACACCTTC
TRBJ2-1,TRBV27,NA,NA,CASSLRVGGDEQFF,TGTGCCAGCAGCCTCCGGGTGGGCGGCGATGAGCAGTTCTTC
TRBJ1-5,TRBV6-1,TRBD1,NA,CASSTQGVGNQPQHF,TGTGCCAGCAGTACGCAGGGGGTCGGCAATCAGCCCCAGCATTTT
TRBJ2-1,TRBV29-1,TRBD1,NA,CSVEGQGNEQFF,TGCAGCGTTGAAGGACAGGGGAATGAGCAGTTCTTC
TRBJ1-1,TRBV7-6,NA,NA,CASSLEKDTEAFF,TGTGCCAGCAGCTTAGAAAAGGACACTGAAGCTTTCTTT
TRBJ1-2,TRBV12-3/TRBV12-4,TRBD1,few,CASSPTGTGDGYTF,TGTGCCAGCAGTCCCACCGGGACAGGGGATGGCTACACCTTC
TRBJ1-5,TRBV7-2,NA,many,CASSPVNQPQHF,TGTGCCAGCAGCCCGGTCAATCAGCCCCAGCATTTT
TRBJ2-7,TRBV10-3,NA,few,CAISGGTGSYEQYF,TGTGCCATCAGTGGCGGGACGGGTTCCTACGAGCAGTACTTC
TRBJ1-1,TRBV16,NA,NA,CASSRPGSNTEAFF,TGTGCCAGCAGTAGGCCCGGGTCGAACACTGAAGCTTTCTTT
TRBJ2-2,TRBV7-9,TRBD1,many,CASSLGGQGKANTGELFF,TGTGCCAGCAGCTTAGGGGGACAGGGGAAGGCGAACACCGGGGAGCTGTTTTTT
TRBJ1-5,TRBV10-3,NA,once,CAISESGRGVNQPQHF,TGTGCCATCAGTGAGTCTGGCAGGGGTGTGAATCAGCCCCAGCATTTT
TRBJ1-1,TRBV7-2,TRBD1,NA,CASSLGQGSAFF,TGTGCCAGCAGCTTAGGACAGGGATCAGCTTTCTTT
TRBJ1-2,TRBV29-1,TRBD1,many,CSVPTGNYGYTF,TGCAGCGTTCCGACAGGGAACTATGGCTACACCTTC
TRBJ2-7,TRBV13,NA,many,CASSLARSYLGEQYF,TGTGCCAGCAGCTTAGCTAGGAGCTACTTGGGTGAGCAGTACTTC
TRBJ2-3,TRBV29-1,TRBD1,many,CSVLGQGSGGTDTQYF,TGCAGCGTCTTAGGACAGGGGTCGGGCGGCACAGATACGCAGTATTTT
TRBJ2-2,TRBV29-1,NA,NA,CSGRPGSGTGELFF,TGCAGCGGCCGGCCCGGCTCCGGCACCGGGGAGCTGTTTTTT
TRBJ1-1,TRBV19,NA,few,CASTIRGTEAFF,TGTGCCAGTACCATTAGGGGGACTGAAGCTTTCTTT
TRBJ2-3,TRBV9,TRBD2,few,CASSPGLAVGDTQYF,TGTGCCAGCAGCCCGGGACTAGCGGTGGGCGATACGCAGTATTTT
TRBJ2-1,TRBV11-2,TRBD2,few,CASSSSSSGVNYNEQFF,TGTGCCAGCAGCTCCTCTTCTAGCGGAGTCAACTACAATGAGCAGTTCTTC
TRBJ1-1,TRBV6-2/TRBV6-3,TRBD1,many,CASRTFPGQGEIEAFF,TGTGCCAGCAGGACTTTCCCGGGACAGGGGGAGATTGAAGCTTTCTTT
TRBJ2-2,TRBV7-2,NA,few,CASSLGPGTGELFF,TGTGCCAGCAGCTTAGGGCCGGGTACCGGGGAGCTGTTTTTT
TRBJ2-1,TRBV30,NA,many,CAWSVTAYNEQFF,TGTGCCTGGAGTGTGACAGCCTACAATGAGCAGTTCTTC
TRBJ2-1,TRBV11-3,TRBD2,many,CASSWELAGGHNEQFF,TGTGCCAGCAGCTGGGAACTAGCGGGAGGCCACAATGAGCAGTTCTTC
TRBJ2-2,TRBV19,NA,few,CASSTAGRTGELFF,TGTGCCAGTAGTACAGCTGGGAGGACCGGGGAGCTGTTTTTT
TRBJ2-1,TRBV4-1,TRBD2,NA,CASSIPGTRYNEQFF,TGCGCCAGCAGCATTCCCGGGACTAGATATAATGAGCAGTTCTTC
TRBJ2-4,TRBV6-2/TRBV6-3,NA,NA,CASSLDRPERAWNIQYF,TGTGCCAGCAGTCTTGACAGGCCAGAAAGGGCGTGGAACATTCAGTACTTC
TRBJ2-1,TRBV11-2,TRBD2,NA,CASSTLAGDNNEQFF,TGTGCCAGCAGCACCCTAGCGGGAGATAACAATGAGCAGTTCTTC
TRBJ2-4,TRBV2,NA,many,CASSGALRAAAKNIQYF,TGTGCCAGCAGTGGGGCCCTCCGGGCTGCGGCCAAAAACATTCAGTACTTC
TRBJ2-5,TRBV2,TRBD2,many,CASSFLAGEGETQYF,TGTGCCAGCAGTTTTCTAGCGGGAGAAGGAGAGACCCAGTACTTC
TRBJ1-4,TRBV4-2,NA,many,CASSQEGRTTEKLFF,TGTGCCAGCAGCCAAGAGGGAAGGACAACTGAAAAACTGTTTTTT
TRBJ1-5,TRBV28,NA,many,CASNPGLRGNQPQHF,TGTGCCAGCAACCCCGGACTGAGGGGCAATCAGCCCCAGCATTTT
TRBJ1-2,TRBV28,TRBD1,NA,CASNEVGQGNYGYTF,TGTGCCAGCAATGAGGTTGGACAGGGGAACTATGGCTACACCTTC
TRBJ2-7,TRBV2,NA,many,CASPGMRTSSSYEQYF,TGTGCCAGCCCCGGCATGAGAACTTCAAGCTCCTACGAGCAGTACTTC
TRBJ2-7,TRBV2,NA,once,CATLHRDSYEQYF,TGTGCCACTTTACACAGGGATTCCTACGAGCAGTACTTC
TRBJ2-1,TRBV12-3/TRBV12-4,NA,many,CASSLWRDSYNEQFF,TGTGCCAGCAGTTTGTGGCGGGATTCCTACAATGAGCAGTTCTTC
TRBJ2-7,TRBV2,NA,many,CASGAAVVQYF,TGTGCCAGCGGGGCAGCGGTCGTGCAGTACTTC